The clone carrying this TCR beta chain was observed many times. No antigen is known for it. The data derive from a study of T cell repertoires in cytomegalovirus infection. A single record per CDR3 protein comes from TCRdb applying MiXCR to the reads. The sample has 300,000 or so distinct CDR3 sequences; around a quarter are singletons. Sequencing was performed on cultured PBMCs, taken from culture after CMV antigen stimulation. This clonotype was sampled from a human donor in good health (CMV status not recorded). Some clones in this sample may be carry-over from other donors' samples.

The CDR3 spells CASSPRERGWQRDGYTF. CDR3 nucleotide sequence: TGTGCCAGCAGCCCCAGGGAGAGGGGGTGGCAGAGAGATGGCTACACCTTC. The chain links TRBV7-2 to TRBJ1-2; D is perhaps TRBD1 (6 bases). The CDR3 extends over 17 amino acids. In germline, CDR1 is SGHTA, CDR2 FQGNSA. Trimming took 5 bases from V and 6 from J, leaving 25 bases between them.